The rows below give T cell receptor beta chains drawn from one sample of a study of regulatory and conventional T cells in RAG deficiency. The protocol was immunoSEQ multiplex PCR, while the TCRdb copy is restricted to in-frame clones and leaves out a portion. The sample lists just over 30,000 clones; about 96% were seen once. A further study also used this sample, focusing on regulatory T cells.

The sequenced sample was CD25- CD4+ T cells sorted from blood. The receptors stem from a human donor in good health. Both conserved end residues are part of each CDR3.

j_call v_call cdr3_aa
TRBJ1-4 TRBV5-1 CASSVGTGDEKLFF
TRBJ2-1 TRBV4-1 CASSQDPGLAGYNEQFF
TRBJ1-2 TRBV6-4 CASSDTRDGYTF
TRBJ1-1 TRBV7-2 CASSLEVVGLEAFF
TRBJ2-5 TRBV11-2 CASSFETPPAKGQETQYF
TRBJ1-3 TRBV10-3 CAISFTGGSGNTIYF
TRBJ2-5 TRBV5-1 CASSLEVQGAGTQYF
TRBJ1-3 TRBV7-9 CASSLGSGASGNTIYF
TRBJ1-2 TRBV7-9 CASTPQGYGYTF
TRBJ2-4 TRBV30 CAWSGWGLENIQYF
TRBJ2-2 TRBV29-1 CSVDDTKQVGELFF
TRBJ1-3 TRBV28 CASSPQANSGNTIYF
TRBJ1-5 TRBV15 CATSINRVGNQPQHF
TRBJ2-7 TRBV4-3 CASSQDVPGTGGFYEQYF
TRBJ2-4 TRBV9 CASSERGTPVEAKNIQYF
TRBJ1-2 TRBV5-6 CASRLGITGNHYGYTF
TRBJ1-1 TRBV18 CASSPTQGLYTEAFF
TRBJ1-4 TRBV5-1 CASSLGQVNEKLFF
TRBJ2-5 TRBV7-3 CASSADLATQYF
TRBJ1-4 TRBV30 CAWSALQGLGEKLFF
TRBJ1-2 TRBV4-2 CASSQVSQGWDGYTF
TRBJ2-1 TRBV28 CASSLSRTSGTYNEQFF
TRBJ2-2 TRBV11-2 CASSLQPGDTGELFF
TRBJ2-5 TRBV11-3 CASSTRTGSGETQYF
TRBJ2-6 TRBV18 CASRRGAQGANVLTF
TRBJ2-2 TRBV19 CASSSDRNTGELFF
TRBJ2-5 TRBV5-1 CASSLDRQETQYF
TRBJ1-2 TRBV30 CAWSVDRNYGYTF
TRBJ1-5 TRBV6-6 CASSPDGLNQPQHF